These T cell receptor beta chains were read from a single sample in a study of blood T cell repertoires in COVID-19. Clones were read by immunoSEQ multiplex PCR, and TCRdb kept only the in-frame ones, dropping some. The sample carries some 90,000 clones, around nine tenths recorded once. The sample taken for sequencing was peripheral blood. The receptors derive from a woman aged 45-65 years in a cohort sampled during active COVID-19. CDR3s include the opening cysteine and the closing phenylalanine or tryptophan.

J gene	CDR3 length	V gene	CDR3 protein
TRBJ2-1	16	TRBV5-1	CASSSRQGGTYNEQFF
TRBJ1-5	13	TRBV2	CASSELPGEPQHF
TRBJ2-1	15	TRBV5-4	CASSDDYPLGNEQFF
TRBJ2-2	15	TRBV27	CASSLLAPNTGELFF
TRBJ2-5	14	TRBV9	CASSVDFNQETQYF
TRBJ2-7	13	TRBV28	CASSLTRDYEQYF
TRBJ1-4	16	TRBV4-1	CASSQPLQGAGEKLFF
TRBJ1-1	15	TRBV5-4	CASSFGGLGITEAFF
TRBJ2-3	16	TRBV5-4	CASSPYKREGPDTQYF
TRBJ2-7	15	TRBV3-1/TRBV3-2	CASSQGGLAGYEQYF
TRBJ2-7	16	TRBV5-6	CASSLTGRSYTYEQYF
TRBJ1-2	18	TRBV3-1/TRBV3-2	CASSQDRLSQGIYSGYTF
TRBJ2-7	14	TRBV4-2	CASSQGQGSYEQYF
TRBJ2-2	16	TRBV11-1	CASSLGGRKNTGELFF
TRBJ2-1	13	TRBV9	CASSVAENNEQFF
TRBJ2-2	15	TRBV5-1	CATQWGRDGTGELFF
TRBJ1-1	13	TRBV27	CASYRGLNTEAFF
TRBJ2-7	15	TRBV11-1	CASSRSGRGAYEQYF
TRBJ1-2	12	TRBV28	CASSLPNYGYTF
TRBJ1-2	14	TRBV9	CASSVGQGNYGYTF
TRBJ2-1	14	TRBV6-4	CASSTGTGGHEQFF
TRBJ2-1	13	TRBV11-2	CASSRTGNNEQFF
TRBJ2-1	15	TRBV29-1	CSVEPRERGGDEQFF
TRBJ1-4	16	TRBV7-9	CASSWSYRGYDEKLFF